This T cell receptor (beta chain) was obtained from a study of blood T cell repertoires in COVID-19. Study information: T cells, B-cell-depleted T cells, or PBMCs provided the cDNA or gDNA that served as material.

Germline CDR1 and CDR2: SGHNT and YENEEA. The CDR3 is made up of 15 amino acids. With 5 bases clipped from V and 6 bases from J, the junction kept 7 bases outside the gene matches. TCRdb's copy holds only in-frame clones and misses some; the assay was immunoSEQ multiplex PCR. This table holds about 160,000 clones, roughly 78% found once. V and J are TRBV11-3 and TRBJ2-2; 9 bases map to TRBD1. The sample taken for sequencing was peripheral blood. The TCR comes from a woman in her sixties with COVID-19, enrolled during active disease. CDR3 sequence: CASSKRTGEAGELFF. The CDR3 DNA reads TGTGCCAGCAGCAAAAGGACAGGGGAGGCCGGGGAGCTGTTTTTT.